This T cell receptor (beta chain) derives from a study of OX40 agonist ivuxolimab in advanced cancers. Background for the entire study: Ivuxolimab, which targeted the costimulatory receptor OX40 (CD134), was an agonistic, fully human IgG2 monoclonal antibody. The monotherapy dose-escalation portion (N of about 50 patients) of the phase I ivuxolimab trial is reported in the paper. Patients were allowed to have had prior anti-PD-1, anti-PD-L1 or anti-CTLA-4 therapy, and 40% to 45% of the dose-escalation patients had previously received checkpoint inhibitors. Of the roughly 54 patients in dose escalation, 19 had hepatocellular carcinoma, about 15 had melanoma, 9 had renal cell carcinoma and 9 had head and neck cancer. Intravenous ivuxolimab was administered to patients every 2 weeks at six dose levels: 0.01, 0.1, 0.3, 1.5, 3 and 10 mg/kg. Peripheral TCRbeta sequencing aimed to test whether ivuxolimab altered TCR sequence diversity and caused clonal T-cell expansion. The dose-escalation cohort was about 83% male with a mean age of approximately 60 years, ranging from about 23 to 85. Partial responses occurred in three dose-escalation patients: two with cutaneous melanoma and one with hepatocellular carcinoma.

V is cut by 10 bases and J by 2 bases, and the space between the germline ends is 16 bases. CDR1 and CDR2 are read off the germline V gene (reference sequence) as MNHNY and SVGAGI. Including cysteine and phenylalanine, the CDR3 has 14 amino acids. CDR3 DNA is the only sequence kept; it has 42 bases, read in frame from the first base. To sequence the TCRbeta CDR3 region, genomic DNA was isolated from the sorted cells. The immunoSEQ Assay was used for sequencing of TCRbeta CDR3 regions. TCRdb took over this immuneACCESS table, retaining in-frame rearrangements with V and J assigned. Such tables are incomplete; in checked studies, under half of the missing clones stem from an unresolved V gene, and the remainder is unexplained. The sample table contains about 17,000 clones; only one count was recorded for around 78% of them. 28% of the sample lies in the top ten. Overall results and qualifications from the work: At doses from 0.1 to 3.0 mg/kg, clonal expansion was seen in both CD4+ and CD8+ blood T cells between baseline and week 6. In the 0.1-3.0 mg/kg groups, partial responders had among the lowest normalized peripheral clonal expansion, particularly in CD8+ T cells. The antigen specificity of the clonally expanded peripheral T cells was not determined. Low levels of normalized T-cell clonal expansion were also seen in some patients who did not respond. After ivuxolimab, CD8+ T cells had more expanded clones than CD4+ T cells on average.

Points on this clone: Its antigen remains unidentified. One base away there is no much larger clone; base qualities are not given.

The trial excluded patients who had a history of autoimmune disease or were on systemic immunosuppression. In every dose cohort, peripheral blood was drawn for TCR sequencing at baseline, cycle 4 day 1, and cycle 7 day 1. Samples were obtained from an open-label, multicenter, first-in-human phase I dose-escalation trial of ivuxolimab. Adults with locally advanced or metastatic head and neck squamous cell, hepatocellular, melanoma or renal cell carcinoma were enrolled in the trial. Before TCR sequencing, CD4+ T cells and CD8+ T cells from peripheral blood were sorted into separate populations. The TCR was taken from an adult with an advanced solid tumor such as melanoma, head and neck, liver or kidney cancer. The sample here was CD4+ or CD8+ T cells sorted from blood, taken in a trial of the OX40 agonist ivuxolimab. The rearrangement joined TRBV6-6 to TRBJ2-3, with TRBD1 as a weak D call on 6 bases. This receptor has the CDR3 CATTGLPPTDTQYF. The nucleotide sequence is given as TGTGCCACCACAGGGCTCCCCCCCACAGATACGCAGTATTTT.